This T cell receptor beta chain originates from a study of neurological immune-mediated disorders. Noted time point: longitudinal time-point 2. The CDR3 is made up of 14 amino acids. V lost 5 bases to trimming and J lost 2 bases, with 9 bases between them. CDR1 is SGHNT and CDR2 is YENEEA in the germline V gene. The cDNA came from 5'RACE with 10-nucleotide random UMIs. TCRdb re-analysed the 5' RACE reads in MiXCR, keeping a single row per CDR3 protein. The sample has 65,000 to 95,000 distinct CDR3 sequences, 4.5% to 7.5% seen once. Study observations and caveats: In HTLV-1-associated myelopathy, TCR clonal expansion was greatest, and in multiple sclerosis it was least, below healthy controls. Any association between clinical or MRI features and the multiple sclerosis repertoire cluster was absent.

Many counts were recorded for this clonotype. Its antigen is unknown. The clonotype was recovered from a woman aged 55-70 years with multiple sclerosis. This rearrangement joins TRBV11-3 to TRBJ2-2; D not resolved. Sequencing was carried out using PBMCs. Written as DNA, the CDR3 is TGTGCCAGCAGCCTTCGGACCAACACCGGGGAGCTGTTTTTT. Its translation is CASSLRTNTGELFF.